The TCR beta chain under discussion was sequenced for a study of Graves' ophthalmopathy and Graves' hyperthyroidism. Study-level results: Clonotypes were expanded in thyroid at above 0.001 frequency, and most also appeared in blood. For separating ophthalmopathy from stable hyperthyroidism, a 13-signature model gave roughly 90% sensitivity and roughly 83% specificity.

Ages of hyperthyroidism patients ran from 18 to 65, and their diagnoses were new, under 2 months' duration. A diagnosis was made from clinical symptoms together with serum thyroxine, TRAb, thyroid ultrasound and orbital computed tomography. Investigators amplified TCR beta CDR3 regions from RNA transcripts. HTBI primers were employed in first-round RT-PCR, then a second-round multiplex PCR followed. TCRdb re-called the multiplex PCR reads with MiXCR, one entry per CDR3 protein. This table holds around 1.1 million distinct CDR3 sequences, about two fifths found once. V lost 0 bases to trimming and J lost 2 bases; unmatched junction nucleotides: 13. CDR3 length: 20 amino acids. Germline lookup yields CDR1 SGDLS and CDR2 YYNGEE. Details on this clonotype: Its specificity is not known.

The sample taken for sequencing was peripheral blood or thyroid tissue (not recorded which). This chain uses TRBV9 with TRBJ2-2; 10 bases line up with TRBD2. The origin of this receptor is an adult man with Graves' hyperthyroidism. The DNA for the CDR3 is TGTGCCAGCAGCGTAGGGGTGACTAGCGGGTCCCCTTACAACACCGGGGAGCTGTTTTTT. It is translated as CASSVGVTSGSPYNTGELFF.